This T cell receptor beta chain was identified in a study of memory CD4+ T cells and cytomegalovirus serostatus. Points from the study as a whole: Repertoires predicted CMV serostatus with median bootstrapped AUC of about 0.96.

Single viable CD3+CD4+CD8-CD45RO+ cells were sorted as the memory CD4+ T cells. Total CD4+ T cells were enriched by CD4 positive selection. Libraries were prepared by immunoSEQ multiplex PCR; TCRdb keeps only in-frame clonotypes and omits some of them. The table has 58,000 or so clones, around three quarters seen once. Remarks on this clone: Its target is not known.

The V gene's germline CDR1 is MNHEY and CDR2 SMNVEV (reference sequence). Trimming cost V 3 bases and J 8 bases, with 10 bases left between them. This CDR3 has 12 amino acids. The sequenced sample was memory CD4+ T cells from blood. The chain is built from TRBV27 and TRBJ1-2; possibly TRBD1 for D (6 bases). The source is an adult in good health and CMV-seropositive. CDR3 sequence reads: CASSFRGYGYTF. DNA for the CDR3: TGTGCCAGCAGTTTCAGGGGTTACGGCTACACCTTC.